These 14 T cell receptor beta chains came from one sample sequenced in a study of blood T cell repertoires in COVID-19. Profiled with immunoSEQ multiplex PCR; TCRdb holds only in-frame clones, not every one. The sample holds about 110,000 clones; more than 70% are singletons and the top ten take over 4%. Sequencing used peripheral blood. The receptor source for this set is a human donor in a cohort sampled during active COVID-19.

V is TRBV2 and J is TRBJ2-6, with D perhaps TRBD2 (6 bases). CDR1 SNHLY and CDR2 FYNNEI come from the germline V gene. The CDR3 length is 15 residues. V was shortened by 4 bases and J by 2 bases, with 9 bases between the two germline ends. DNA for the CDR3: TGTGCCAGCAGTGTATGGGGGGCTGGGGCCAACGTCCTGACTTTC. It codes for CASSVWGAGANVLTF.

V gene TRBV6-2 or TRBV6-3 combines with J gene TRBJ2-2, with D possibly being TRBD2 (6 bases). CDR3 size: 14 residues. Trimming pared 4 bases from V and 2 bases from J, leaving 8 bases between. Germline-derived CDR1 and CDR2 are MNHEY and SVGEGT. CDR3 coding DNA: TGTGCCAGCAGTTCAGCGGGTAACACCGGGGAGCTGTTTTTT. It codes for CASSSAGNTGELFF.

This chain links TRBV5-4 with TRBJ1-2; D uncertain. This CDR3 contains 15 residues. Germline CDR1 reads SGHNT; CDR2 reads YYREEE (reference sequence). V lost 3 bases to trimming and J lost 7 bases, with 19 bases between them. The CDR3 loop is CASSSRSGGWSGYTF. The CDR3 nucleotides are TGTGCCAGCAGCTCTCGATCAGGAGGGTGGTCTGGCTACACCTTC.

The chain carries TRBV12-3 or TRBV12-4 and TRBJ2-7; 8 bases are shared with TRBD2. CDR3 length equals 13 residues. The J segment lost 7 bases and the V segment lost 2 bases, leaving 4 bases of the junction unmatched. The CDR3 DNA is TGTGCCAGCAGTTTAACGACGGGAGGGGAGCAGTACGTC. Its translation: CASSLTTGGEQYV.

The CDR3 DNA reads TGTGCCAGCAGCTTAGGAGACTCAGCCCAAGAGCAGTACTTC. It codes for CASSLGDSAQEQYF. This sequence joins TRBV11-3 and TRBJ2-7; D is unclear. The V and J ends lost 1 base and 7 bases respectively, with 14 bases between them. In germline, CDR1 is SGHNT, CDR2 YENEEA. CDR3 length: 14 amino acids.

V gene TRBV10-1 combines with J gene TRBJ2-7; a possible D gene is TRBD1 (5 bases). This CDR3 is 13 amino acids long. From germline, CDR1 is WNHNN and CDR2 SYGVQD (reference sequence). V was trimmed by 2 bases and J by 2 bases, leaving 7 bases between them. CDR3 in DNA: TGCGCCAGCAGTGAGCAGGGCCCCTACGAGCAGTACGTC. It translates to CASSEQGPYEQYV.

This CDR3 reads CASTPRGNEQFF. For the CDR3, the DNA is TGTGCCAGCACCCCCCGAGGGAATGAGCAGTTCTTC. The chain employs TRBV6-6 and TRBJ2-1, with D possibly matching TRBD2 (5 bases). The germline V and J ends were trimmed by 7 bases and 7 bases, with 11 bases remaining between them. CDR1 and CDR2 from the germline V gene are MNHNY and SVGAGI (reference sequence). The CDR3 contains 12 residues.

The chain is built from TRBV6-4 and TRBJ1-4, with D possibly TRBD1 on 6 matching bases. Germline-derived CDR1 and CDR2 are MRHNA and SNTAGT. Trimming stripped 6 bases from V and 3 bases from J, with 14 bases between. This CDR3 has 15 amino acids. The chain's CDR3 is CASRASDRSNEKLFF. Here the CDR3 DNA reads TGTGCCAGCAGGGCCTCCGACAGGTCTAATGAAAAACTGTTTTTT.

The CDR3 protein is CASAVKAGEGYTF. The CDR3 DNA is TGTGCCAGCGCAGTGAAGGCAGGGGAAGGCTACACCTTC. The J gene is TRBJ1-2, the V gene TRBV2; possibly TRBD1 for D (6 bases). V was shortened by 8 bases and J by 8 bases, with 18 bases between the two germline ends. The CDR3 extends over 13 amino acids. Germline V lookup: CDR1 SNHLY, CDR2 FYNNEI.

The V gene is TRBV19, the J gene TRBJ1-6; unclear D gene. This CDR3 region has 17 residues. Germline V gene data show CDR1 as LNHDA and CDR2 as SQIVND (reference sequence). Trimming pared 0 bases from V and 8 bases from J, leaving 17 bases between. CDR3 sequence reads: CASSIDLVTTTYSPLHF. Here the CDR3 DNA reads TGTGCCAGTAGTATAGATCTAGTCACCACGACGTATTCACCCCTCCACTTT.

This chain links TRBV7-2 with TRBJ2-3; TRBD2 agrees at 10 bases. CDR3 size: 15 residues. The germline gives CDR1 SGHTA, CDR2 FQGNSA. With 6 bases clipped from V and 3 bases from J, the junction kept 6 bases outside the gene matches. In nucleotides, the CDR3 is TGTGCCAGCAGTCCTCCTAGCGGGAGTACAGATACGCAGTATTTT. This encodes CASSPPSGSTDTQYF.

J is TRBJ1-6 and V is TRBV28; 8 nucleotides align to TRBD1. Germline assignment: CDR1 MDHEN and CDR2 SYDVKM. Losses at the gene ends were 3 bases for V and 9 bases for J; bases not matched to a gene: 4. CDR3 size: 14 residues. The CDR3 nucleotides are TGTGCCAGCAGTTTGCAGGACAGGGCTTCACCCCTCCACTTT. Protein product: CASSLQDRASPLHF. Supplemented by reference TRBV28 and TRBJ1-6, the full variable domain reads DVKVTQSSRYLVKRTGEKVFLECVQDMDHENMFWYRQDPGLGLRLIYFSYDVKMKEKGDIPEGYSVSREKKERFSLILESASTNQTSMYLCASSLQDRASPLHFGNGTRLTVT.

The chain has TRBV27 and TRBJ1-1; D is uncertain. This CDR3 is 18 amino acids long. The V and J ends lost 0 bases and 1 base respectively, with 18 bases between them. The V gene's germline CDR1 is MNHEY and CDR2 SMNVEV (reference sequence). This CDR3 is CASSLSTRGGMENTEAFF. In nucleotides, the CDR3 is TGTGCCAGCAGTTTATCTACAAGAGGAGGGATGGAGAACACTGAAGCTTTCTTT.

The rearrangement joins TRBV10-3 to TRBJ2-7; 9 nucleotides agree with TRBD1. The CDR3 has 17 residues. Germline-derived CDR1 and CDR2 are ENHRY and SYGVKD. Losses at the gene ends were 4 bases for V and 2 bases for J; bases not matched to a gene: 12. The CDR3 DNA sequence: TGTGCCATCAGTGCTGTCCCGGGACAGGGAATTCCCTACGAGCAGTACTTC. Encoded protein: CAISAVPGQGIPYEQYF.